This T cell receptor beta chain comes out of a study of beta chain features in type 1 diabetes. Study in general: The study found patients and healthy donors alike in age, gender and cell yields.

Reverse transcription of all isolated RNA meant that expressed TCRB transcripts were sequenced. An average approximately 4 million reads came from naive, central memory and regulatory T cell samples. Libraries were prepared by immunoSEQ multiplex PCR; TCRdb keeps only in-frame clonotypes and omits some of them. The table lists around 430,000 clones, approximately 31% of them singletons. The germline CDR1 and CDR2 sequences are MNHEY and SVGAGI. There are 13 residues in the CDR3. V lost 5 bases, J lost 3 bases, and 2 bases stayed unmatched. This chain joins TRBV6-5 and TRBJ2-5; 8 nucleotides agree with TRBD2. What was sequenced was naive CD4+ T cells from blood. The TCR sequence derives from a man aged 18-30 years in good health. The CDR3 DNA sequence: TGTGCCAGCAGTAGGCGGGGGGAAGAGACCCAGTACTTC. As protein: CASSRRGEETQYF.